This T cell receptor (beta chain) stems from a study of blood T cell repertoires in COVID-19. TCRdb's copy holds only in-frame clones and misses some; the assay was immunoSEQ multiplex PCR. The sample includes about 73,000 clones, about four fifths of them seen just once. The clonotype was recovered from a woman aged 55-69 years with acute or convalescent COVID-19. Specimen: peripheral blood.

CDR3 amino acids: CASGPGTKTGELFF. The CDR3, as DNA: TGTGCCAGTGGTCCCGGGACAAAAACCGGGGAGCTGTTTTTT. The gene calls are TRBV19 and TRBJ2-2; TRBD1 is a possible D gene (6 bases). This CDR3 has 14 amino acids. V dropped 8 bases and J dropped 5 bases, with 15 bases sitting between them. Germline lookup yields CDR1 LNHDA and CDR2 SQIVND (reference sequence).